Following are 12 T cell receptor beta chains from one sample sequenced in a study of T-cell memory formation after mild COVID-19. TCRdb fed the 5' RACE reads into MiXCR, producing one record per CDR3 protein. This repertoire shows a few hundred thousand distinct CDR3 sequences, around a quarter found once; its top ten account for about an eighth. Specimen: PBMCs or a T cell subset sorted from them (not recorded which). The receptors originated from an adult woman who had mild COVID-19 (a few samples of this study predate the infection). Cell type and time point are not known.

This clonotype was seen more than once but under ten times. The rearrangement uses TRBV5-1 and TRBJ2-3; D ambiguous. The CDR3 has 14 residues. Between the trimmed V and J ends, which lost 0 bases and 2 bases, there was a span of 7 bases. The V gene's germline CDR1 is SGHRS and CDR2 YFSETQ. The DNA for the CDR3 is TGCGCCAGCAGCTTGGACTACCTCACAGATACGCAGTATTTT. It codes for CASSLDYLTDTQYF. Complete variable domain (other parts from reference TRBV5-1 and TRBJ2-3): KAGVTQTPRYLIKTRGQQVTLSCSPISGHRSVSWYQQTPGQGLQFLFEYFSETQRNKGNFPGRFSGRQFSNSRSEMNVSTLELGDSALYLCASSLDYLTDTQYFGPGTRLTVL.

This clonotype was seen more than once but under ten times. The V call is TRBV5-6, the J call TRBJ2-6; 7 bases map to TRBD1. Unmatched junction bases numbered 10, after V lost 4 bases and J lost 0 bases. CDR1 and CDR2 (germline): SGHDT, YYEEEE. The CDR3 contains 18 residues. The CDR3 DNA sequence: TGTGCCAGCAGCCACGGGACAGAGCTTCACTCTGGGGCCAACGTCCTGACTTTC. It encodes CASSHGTELHSGANVLTF. The entire variable domain, with the rest obtained from reference TRBV5-6 and TRBJ2-6, is as follows: DAGVTQSPTHLIKTRGQQVTLRCSPKSGHDTVSWYQQALGQGPQFIFQYYEEEERQRGNFPDRFSGHQFPNYSSELNVNALLLGDSALYLCASSHGTELHSGANVLTFGAGSRLTVL.

This clonotype was observed a few times. V and J are TRBV12-3 or TRBV12-4 and TRBJ2-7; 8 bases line up with TRBD1. V shed 5 bases and J 3 bases; nucleotides not matched to a gene: 9. The CDR3 loop spans 15 amino acids. This chain's CDR3 is CASSITRQGSYEQYF. The CDR3 DNA reads as TGTGCCAGCAGTATTACCCGACAGGGGAGCTACGAGCAGTACTTC.

V is TRBV30 and J is TRBJ2-7; maybe TRBD2 (5 bases). V lost 0 bases to trimming and J lost 3 bases, with 12 bases between them. The CDR3 consists of 14 residues. From germline, CDR1 is GTSNPN and CDR2 SVGIG (reference sequence). CDR3 sequence reads: CAWSVRRELYEQYF. In DNA form, the CDR3 reads TGTGCCTGGAGTGTACGACGGGAACTCTACGAGCAGTACTTC.

The CDR3 loop reads CASSPTSGGFDTQYF. For the CDR3, the DNA is TGTGCCAGCAGTCCGACTAGCGGGGGTTTTGATACGCAGTATTTT. The chain combines TRBV27 with TRBJ2-3; 12 nucleotides agree with TRBD2. The CDR3 has 15 residues. The junction had 6 bases not matched to a gene; V was cut back by 5 bases and J by 6 bases. Germline V gives CDR1 MNHEY, CDR2 SMNVEV (reference sequence).

There are a few counts of this clonotype. This chain uses TRBV21-1 with TRBJ2-7; the table calls TRBD1, which could not be checked here. TRBV21-1 is a listed pseudogene. The CDR3 loop spans 13 amino acids. The CDR3 loop is CASAETDNYEQYF. The DNA for the CDR3 is TGTGCCAGCGCCGAGACAGATAACTACGAGCAGTACTTC.

Many counts were recorded for this clonotype. The chain couples TRBV24-1 to TRBJ2-5; D is unclear. V dropped 9 bases and J dropped 4 bases, with 14 bases sitting between them. Germline-derived CDR1 and CDR2 are KGHDR and SFDVKD. The CDR3 contains 13 residues. CDR3 in DNA: TGTGCCACCCAACACTTCCGAGGAGAGACCCAGTACTTC. Translation gives CATQHFRGETQYF.

This clonotype was detected only a few times. The genes are TRBV7-9 and TRBJ1-2; D perhaps matches TRBD1 (5 bases). CDR3 length: 13 amino acids. Per the germline V gene, CDR1 is SEHNR and CDR2 is FQNEAQ (reference sequence). V was pared by 8 bases and J by 3 bases, with 13 bases between. The CDR3 protein is CASGARDHYGYTF. CDR3 coding DNA: TGTGCCAGCGGCGCTAGGGACCACTATGGCTACACCTTC.

The rearrangement links TRBV12-3 or TRBV12-4 to TRBJ2-1, with 10 positions matching TRBD2. The V segment lost 5 bases and the J segment 6 bases; nucleotides outside the gene matches: 4. The CDR3 spans 14 residues. The CDR3 region is CASSGTSEFNEQFF. CDR3 DNA sequence: TGTGCCAGCAGTGGGACTAGCGAGTTCAATGAGCAGTTCTTC.

This chain connects TRBV7-9 to TRBJ1-6; D gene unclear. V dropped 5 bases and J dropped 10 bases, with 12 bases sitting between them. The CDR3 covers 13 residues. CDR1 is SEHNR and CDR2 is FQNEAQ in the germline V gene (reference sequence). The CDR3 region is CASSPSVRSPLHF. CDR3 nucleotides: TGTGCCAGCAGCCCCTCGGTTCGGTCACCCCTCCACTTT. Together with reference TRBV7-9 and TRBJ1-6, the CDR3 gives the full variable domain: DTGVSQNPRHKITKRGQNVTFRCDPISEHNRLYWYRQTLGQGPEFLTYFQNEAQLEKSRLLSDRFSAERPKGSFSTLEIQRTEQGDSAMYLCASSPSVRSPLHFGNGTRLTVT.

The rearrangement joins TRBV6-2 or TRBV6-3 to TRBJ2-2; weak D call: TRBD2 (6 bases). Trimming took off 5 bases at V and 2 bases at J, with 15 bases between the two ends. The CDR3 covers 16 residues. CDR1 is MNHEY and CDR2 is SVGEGT in the germline V gene. The CDR3 loop reads CASSPGLALNTGELFF. The CDR3 DNA sequence: TGTGCCAGCAGTCCCGGGCTAGCGCTCAACACCGGGGAGCTGTTTTTT.

The sample holds a few counts of this clonotype. The genes are TRBV9 and TRBJ2-7; 12 positions match TRBD2. CDR3 length: 16 amino acids. Losses at the gene ends were 0 bases for V and 3 bases for J; bases not matched to a gene: 4. Germline V gives CDR1 SGDLS, CDR2 YYNGEE. Written as DNA, the CDR3 is TGTGCCAGCAGCGTAGCGGCGACTAGCGGGAGCTACGAGCAGTACTTC. Translated, it gives CASSVAATSGSYEQYF.